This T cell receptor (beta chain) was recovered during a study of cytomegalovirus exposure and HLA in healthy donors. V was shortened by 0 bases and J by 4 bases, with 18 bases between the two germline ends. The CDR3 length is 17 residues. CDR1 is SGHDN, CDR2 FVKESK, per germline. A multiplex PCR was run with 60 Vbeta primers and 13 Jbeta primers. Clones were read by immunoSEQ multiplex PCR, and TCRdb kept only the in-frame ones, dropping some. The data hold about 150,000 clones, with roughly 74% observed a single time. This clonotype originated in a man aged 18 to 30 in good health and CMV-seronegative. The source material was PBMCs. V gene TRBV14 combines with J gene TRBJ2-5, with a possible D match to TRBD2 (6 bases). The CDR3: CASSQDRRGPGGETQYF. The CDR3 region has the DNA TGTGCCAGCAGCCAAGATCGGAGGGGACCCGGTGGAGAGACCCAGTACTTC.